The subject of this entry is one T cell receptor beta chain. Its antigen remains unidentified. The data are from a study of T-cell memory formation after mild COVID-19. On the study more broadly: Most TCR clusters belonged to a single donor.

The V end lost 6 bases, the J end lost 5 bases, and 13 bases lay between the germline ends. Germline V gives CDR1 LGHNA, CDR2 YSLEER. This CDR3 is 13 amino acids long. Employing constant-segment primers, 5'RACE generated TCR alpha and TCR beta cDNA libraries bearing sample barcodes and UMIs. From the 5' RACE reads, TCRdb called clonotypes with MiXCR, one entry per CDR3 protein. This sample carries a few hundred thousand distinct CDR3 sequences, approximately 15% of them seen once, and the ten largest clones take roughly a fifth. Study results and caveats: Mainly in CM and EM were contracting CD4+ clones; CD8+ were in EMRA. Clones contracting across day 15 to 85 had a balanced CD4/CD8 profile; later expanding clones leaned CD4+.

This clonotype was obtained from a man aged 18 to 30 who had mild COVID-19 (a few samples of this study predate the infection). Cell type and time point are not known. What was sequenced was PBMCs or a T cell subset sorted from them (not recorded which). The chain employs TRBV4-3 and TRBJ1-1; D is undetermined. CDR3 DNA sequence: TGCGCCAGCAGTCCCCTCGTGGCTACTGAAGCTTTCTTT. Protein sequence: CASSPLVATEAFF.